The 30 T cell receptor beta chains reported below all come from one sample, sequenced in a study of T cells in localized non-small cell lung cancer. Profiling relied on immunoSEQ multiplex PCR, and the TCRdb table lists in-frame clones only, not all of them. This table has over 40,000 clones, almost 90% appearing once. This specimen was peripheral blood, taken before any cancer treatment. All receptors derive from a female donor aged 60 or older with stage I squamous cell lung carcinoma.

The chain couples TRBV7-2 to TRBJ2-5, with a possible D match to TRBD1 (6 bases). The CDR3 has 14 amino acids. Germline CDR1 SGHTA, CDR2 FQGNSA. With 2 bases removed from V and 5 bases from J, the gap between germline ends came to 12 bases. The DNA of the CDR3 is TGTGCCAGCAGCTTAAGCAGGGGTCATGAGACCCAGTACTTC. Its translation is CASSLSRGHETQYF.

This clone has only one observation. The rearrangement uses TRBV7-3 and TRBJ2-5, with 7 bases lining up with TRBD1. The length of the CDR3 is 16 residues. The junction had 12 bases not matched to a gene; V was cut back by 5 bases and J by 3 bases. Per germline, CDR1 SGHTA and CDR2 FQGTGA. The CDR3 nucleotides read TGTGCCAGCAGCCCCCACCCCGGGACAGCAGAAGAGACCCAGTACTTC. This gives the protein CASSPHPGTAEETQYF.

The genes are TRBV18 and TRBJ1-5; D not resolved. Per the germline V gene, CDR1 is KGHSH and CDR2 is LQKENI. The CDR3 loop spans 15 amino acids. The V gene lost 6 bases and the J gene lost 0 bases, with 12 bases spanning the gap. DNA for the CDR3: TGTGCCAGCTCCCTCTCAGCGTATAGCAATCAGCCCCAGCATTTT. Translation gives CASSLSAYSNQPQHF.

This rearrangement joins TRBV4-3 to TRBJ2-1, with no clear D. The CDR3 extends over 15 amino acids. Germline CDR1 LGHNA, CDR2 YSLEER. V lost 0 bases, J lost 2 bases, and 8 bases lay in between. In nucleotides, the CDR3 is TGCGCCAGCAGCCAAGATTTCATCCCCTACAATGAGCAGTTCTTC. Translated, it gives CASSQDFIPYNEQFF.

This clone was seen just once. The chain uses TRBV7-9 and TRBJ2-4, with D perhaps assigned TRBD1 or TRBD2 (5 bases each). CDR3 length: 13 amino acids. Trimming shortened V by 5 bases and J by 4 bases, and 9 bases separated the two germline ends. Germline V gives CDR1 SEHNR, CDR2 FQNEAQ (reference sequence). CDR3 coding DNA: TGTGCCAGCAGCCCGGGGCCGAAAAACATTCAGTACTTC. This codes for CASSPGPKNIQYF.

The chain is built from TRBV6-1 and TRBJ1-2; a possible D gene is TRBD1 (6 bases). CDR1 MNHNS and CDR2 SASEGT come from the germline V gene. The CDR3 contains 16 residues. The germline V and J ends were trimmed by 2 bases and 5 bases, with 18 bases remaining between them. The CDR3 sequence is CASSESFLQGVYGYTF. The CDR3 DNA is TGTGCCAGCAGTGAAAGTTTCCTACAGGGAGTATATGGCTACACCTTC.

Here the CDR3 reads CASSSPRTADSYNEQFF. CDR3 coding DNA: TGTGCCAGTAGTAGCCCTCGGACGGCCGACTCCTACAATGAGCAGTTCTTC. This chain connects TRBV19 to TRBJ2-1, with D hard to call. This CDR3 is built from 17 residues. With 4 bases removed from V and 0 bases from J, the gap between germline ends came to 16 bases. Looked up from germline, CDR1 is LNHDA and CDR2 is SQIVND (reference sequence). The whole variable domain, filled in from reference TRBV19 and TRBJ2-1, reads DGGITQSPKYLFRKEGQNVTLSCEQNLNHDAMYWYRQDPGQGLRLIYYSQIVNDFQKGDIAEGYSVSREKKESFPLTVTSAQKNPTAFYLCASSSPRTADSYNEQFFGPGTRLTVL.

In DNA form, the CDR3 reads TGTGCCAGTAGTATAGGTACAGGTATTTCAACCGGGGAGCTGTTTTTT. Translating it yields CASSIGTGISTGELFF. This rearrangement joins TRBV19 to TRBJ2-2; a possible D gene is TRBD1 (5 bases). Trimming cost V 1 base and J 5 bases, with 14 bases left between them. The CDR3 is made up of 16 amino acids. The germline V gene has CDR1 LNHDA and CDR2 SQIVND (reference sequence).

J is TRBJ2-2 and V is TRBV27, with 9 positions matching TRBD1. V gave up 4 bases and J gave up 3 bases; unmatched junction bases: 6. The germline V gene encodes CDR1 MNHEY and CDR2 SMNVEV (reference sequence). The CDR3 consists of 16 residues. The DNA of the CDR3 is TGTGCCAGCAGTTCTGGGACAGGGATTTACACCGGGGAGCTGTTTTTT. Protein: CASSSGTGIYTGELFF.

This chain connects TRBV5-1 to TRBJ2-1; D is undetermined. Germline loops: CDR1 SGHRS, CDR2 YFSETQ. Trimming took off 4 bases at V and 9 bases at J, with 14 bases between the two ends. The CDR3 covers 13 residues. CDR3 in DNA: TGCGCCAGCAGCCCGACACCTGATGGTGAGCAGTTCTTC. Translating it yields CASSPTPDGEQFF.

The V gene is TRBV5-5, the J gene TRBJ2-5; 7 bases are a match to TRBD1. The germline gives CDR1 SGHKS, CDR2 YYEKEE (reference sequence). V gave up 0 bases and J gave up 4 bases; unmatched junction bases: 6. This CDR3 is 15 amino acids long. CDR3 in DNA: TGTGCCAGCAGCTTGGGGCAGGGGGTCTCAGAGACCCAGTACTTC. It codes for CASSLGQGVSETQYF.

The CDR3 DNA reads TGTGCCAGCAGTTTATCTAGCTCCTACAATGAGCAGTTCTTC. It yields the protein CASSLSSSYNEQFF. The chain has TRBV28 and TRBJ2-1; D ambiguous. V was pared by 1 base and J by 0 bases, with 4 bases between. CDR1 and CDR2 from the germline V gene are MDHEN and SYDVKM. The CDR3 has 14 residues. Together with reference TRBV28 and TRBJ2-1, the CDR3 gives the full variable domain: DVKVTQSSRYLVKRTGEKVFLECVQDMDHENMFWYRQDPGLGLRLIYFSYDVKMKEKGDIPEGYSVSREKKERFSLILESASTNQTSMYLCASSLSSSYNEQFFGPGTRLTVL.

This rearrangement joins TRBV30 to TRBJ2-3, with D possibly being TRBD1 (5 bases). The germline V and J ends were trimmed by 4 bases and 2 bases, with 19 bases remaining between them. This CDR3 region has 16 residues. Germline CDR1 reads GTSNPN; CDR2 reads SVGIG (reference sequence). CDR3 nucleotides: TGTGCCTGGACCCGACCCGACAGAGAGGCCACAGATACGCAGTATTTT. It encodes CAWTRPDREATDTQYF.

The V gene is TRBV6-1, the J gene TRBJ2-1; D perhaps matches TRBD1 (5 bases). The CDR3 runs to 12 residues. In germline, CDR1 is MNHNS, CDR2 SASEGT. The V and J ends lost 5 bases and 6 bases respectively, with 8 bases between them. CDR3 bases: TGTGCCAGCAGTTCCCAGGGCAATGAGCAGTTCTTC. It yields the protein CASSSQGNEQFF.

The chain recombines TRBV7-3 with TRBJ2-7; D gene uncertain. Germline V gives CDR1 SGHTA, CDR2 FQGTGA. V lost 1 base and J lost 6, with 10 bases in between. This CDR3 comprises 13 residues. The CDR3 nucleotides are TGTGCCAGCAGCTTAAATCGGCAGTCCGAGCAGTACTTC. Amino acid sequence: CASSLNRQSEQYF.

J is TRBJ2-7 and V is TRBV5-6; D is undetermined. Germline-derived CDR1 and CDR2 are SGHDT and YYEEEE. CDR3 size: 13 residues. V lost 0 bases and J 2 bases, leaving 6 bases between the germline ends. The CDR3 region is CASSLEETYEQYF. The CDR3 bases are TGTGCCAGCAGCTTGGAGGAAACCTACGAGCAGTACTTC.

The CDR3 DNA sequence: TGTGCCAGCAGCGCCTGGACCTACAATGAGCAGTTCTTC. As protein: CASSAWTYNEQFF. The J gene is TRBJ2-1, the V gene TRBV9; D gene unclear. The CDR3 length is 13 residues. Looked up from germline, CDR1 is SGDLS and CDR2 is YYNGEE. The V and J ends lost 3 bases and 2 bases respectively, with 6 bases between them.

The gene calls are TRBV9 and TRBJ2-3; no clear D. Trimming removed 4 bases from V and 6 bases from J, with 33 bases in between. From germline, CDR1 is SGDLS and CDR2 YYNGEE. The CDR3 totals 20 residues. The CDR3 reads CASSPSDKLGLRYDIDTQYF. CDR3 coding DNA: TGTGCCAGCAGCCCTTCCGATAAGTTGGGGTTGAGATACGATATTGATACGCAGTATTTT.

This chain links TRBV7-8 with TRBJ1-1; 9 bases map to TRBD1. Germline V gene lookup returns CDR1 SGHVS and CDR2 FQNEAQ. Germline trimming cut 4 bases from V and 3 bases from J; bases unmatched to any gene: 9. The CDR3 spans 16 residues. The CDR3 region is CASSSSGTGFYTEAFF. CDR3 DNA sequence: TGTGCCAGCAGCTCCTCCGGGACAGGGTTTTACACTGAAGCTTTCTTT. Drawing the rest from reference TRBV7-8 and TRBJ1-1, the complete variable domain is GAGVSQSPRYKVAKRGQDVALRCDPISGHVSLFWYQQALGQGPEFLTYFQNEAQLDKSGLPSDRFFAERPEGSVSTLKIQRTQQEDSAVYLCASSSSGTGFYTEAFFGQGTRLTVV.

The chain recombines TRBV7-2 with TRBJ1-1, with no clear D. CDR3 length: 13 residues. The V gene's germline CDR1 is SGHTA and CDR2 FQGNSA. V lost 4 bases and J lost 2, with 8 bases in between. The CDR3 is CASSWNSNTEAFF. The CDR3 nucleotides read TGTGCCAGCAGCTGGAATAGTAACACTGAAGCTTTCTTT.

The CDR3 DNA is TGCAGCGTGGCATTGAAGGCCCGCGGCCTCCCTGGGGCCAACGTCCTGACTTTC. This codes for CSVALKARGLPGANVLTF. The chain couples TRBV29-1 to TRBJ2-6, with D hard to call. Germline CDR1 is SQVTM and CDR2 is ANQGSEA. The CDR3 is 18 amino acids. V shed 6 bases and J shed 2 bases, with 23 bases lying between them. Based on the CDR3 plus reference TRBV29-1 and TRBJ2-6, the full variable domain is SAVISQKPSRDICQRGTSLTIQCQVDSQVTMMFWYRQQPGQSLTLIATANQGSEATYESGFVIDKFPISRPNLTFSTLTVSNMSPEDSSIYLCSVALKARGLPGANVLTFGAGSRLTVL.

The gene calls are TRBV4-1 and TRBJ2-3, with D tentatively TRBD1 or TRBD2 (6 bases each). The germline V and J ends were trimmed by 4 bases and 6 bases, with 26 bases remaining between them. CDR1 is MGHRA and CDR2 is YSYEKL in the germline V gene. The CDR3 sequence is 18 residues long. DNA for the CDR3: TGCGCCAGCAGCCCTATAAGGGGGGCCAGGGGCGTTCTTGATACGCAGTATTTT. Protein product: CASSPIRGARGVLDTQYF.

The gene calls are TRBV21-1 and TRBJ2-7; the table's D call, TRBD1, was not checked against the DNA. TRBV21-1 corresponds to a pseudogene. The CDR3 covers 14 residues. For the CDR3, the DNA is TGTGCCAGCAGCAAAGAGGGGGCTAGTCACGAGCAGTACTTC. This sequence encodes CASSKEGASHEQYF.

This clone was detected only once. The CDR3 protein is CASSPRQGAAGNTIYF. Written as DNA, the CDR3 is TGCGCCAGCAGCCCCCGACAGGGGGCGGCTGGAAACACCATATATTTT. V is TRBV4-1 and J is TRBJ1-3; 10 bases align to TRBD1. V lost 4 bases to trimming and J lost 2 bases; unmatched junction nucleotides: 5. This CDR3 is built from 16 residues. Looked up from germline, CDR1 is MGHRA and CDR2 is YSYEKL.

This chain connects TRBV18 to TRBJ2-7; a possible D gene is TRBD1 (6 bases). CDR1 KGHSH and CDR2 LQKENI come from the germline V gene. This CDR3 spans 15 amino acids. The germline V and J ends were trimmed by 3 bases and 2 bases, with 14 bases remaining between them. The CDR3 bases are TGTGCCAGCTCACCCAGGGGACAAGGGGCCTACGAGCAGTACTTC. Its translation is CASSPRGQGAYEQYF.

The rearrangement uses TRBV7-3 and TRBJ2-3, with TRBD2 identical over 14 bases. CDR1 is SGHTA, CDR2 FQGTGA, per germline. The CDR3 has 14 residues. V shed 5 bases, J shed 10 bases, and the junction held 5 bases outside the gene matches. CDR3 protein: CASSAGTSGSAQYF. DNA for the CDR3: TGTGCCAGCAGCGCCGGGACTAGCGGGAGTGCGCAGTATTTT. Complete variable domain (other parts from reference TRBV7-3 and TRBJ2-3): GAGVSQTPSNKVTEKGKYVELRCDPISGHTALYWYRQSLGQGPEFLIYFQGTGAADDSGLPNDRFFAVRPEGSVSTLKIQRTERGDSAVYLCASSAGTSGSAQYFGPGTRLTVL.

The rearrangement joins TRBV4-1 to TRBJ2-5; 12 bases match TRBD2. Germline CDR1 MGHRA, CDR2 YSYEKL. The CDR3 loop spans 16 amino acids. V was clipped by 0 bases and J by 7 bases; unmatched bases: 6. CDR3 region: CASSQETSGSFGTQYF. The CDR3 DNA is TGCGCCAGCAGCCAAGAGACTAGCGGGAGTTTTGGGACCCAGTACTTC.

The V gene is TRBV15, the J gene TRBJ1-5, with D possibly being TRBD1 (6 bases). In germline, CDR1 is LNHNV, CDR2 YYDKDF (reference sequence). V lost 5 bases and J 0 bases, leaving 11 bases between the germline ends. This CDR3 contains 15 residues. The CDR3 DNA reads as TGTGCCACCAGCGGGAACAGGGTTAGCAATCAGCCCCAGCATTTT. This sequence encodes CATSGNRVSNQPQHF. The whole variable domain, filled in from reference TRBV15 and TRBJ1-5, reads DAMVIQNPRYQVTQFGKPVTLSCSQTLNHNVMYWYQQKSSQAPKLLFHYYDKDFNNEADTPDNFQSRRPNTSFCFLDIRSPGLGDTAMYLCATSGNRVSNQPQHFGDGTRLSIL.

This clone was observed a single time. V gene TRBV7-3 combines with J gene TRBJ2-7; 9 nucleotides line up with TRBD2. Unmatched junction bases numbered 5, after V lost 0 bases and J lost 5 bases. This CDR3 spans 15 amino acids. The V gene's germline CDR1 is SGHTA and CDR2 FQGTGA. The CDR3 protein is CASSLTGLAVNEQYF. The CDR3 bases are TGTGCCAGCAGCTTAACGGGACTAGCTGTCAACGAGCAGTACTTC.

V usage is TRBV4-3 and J usage is TRBJ2-7, with D perhaps assigned TRBD1 or TRBD2 (5 bases each). With 0 bases removed from V and 6 bases from J, the gap between germline ends came to 18 bases. The CDR3 consists of 16 residues. Germline-derived CDR1 and CDR2 are LGHNA and YSLEER. CDR3 amino acids: CASSQDLASRVREQYF. The CDR3 DNA follows: TGCGCCAGCAGCCAAGATCTGGCTAGCAGGGTTCGCGAGCAGTACTTC.